A single sample is the source of the 13 T cell receptor beta chains below, sequenced in a study of T-cell memory formation after mild COVID-19 (dated by TCRdb to the early 2020s). Libraries came from 5' RACE. Sequencing was performed on an Illumina NovaSeq 6000. The public reads were run again by TCRdb, first through fastp at Q25 and then through MiXCR, and only productive beta chains were kept. Rows matching on CDR3 protein sequence are summarized as one entry with the most common DNA and genes. In this sample the table shows 450,000 to 650,000 distinct CDR3 sequences, less than 25% of which occur a single time. The ten largest make up approximately 8.4% of the sample. Material: PBMCs or a T cell subset sorted from them (not recorded which). The source is an adult woman who had mild COVID-19 (a few samples of this study predate the infection). The sample titles of this study are shuffled in the database, so cell type and time point are left out; the donor was told from shared clones.

This clonotype occurred a few times. The chain has TRBV2 and TRBJ2-7; D is uncertain. Trimming cost V 2 bases and J 2 bases, with 13 bases left between them. The germline V gene has CDR1 SNHLY and CDR2 FYNNEI. The CDR3 has 15 residues. CDR3 residues: CASSEYGGNPYEQYF. The CDR3 DNA is TGTGCCAGCAGTGAATACGGTGGGAACCCCTACGAGCAGTACTTC.

The chain carries TRBV7-9 and TRBJ1-1; D gene ambiguous. This CDR3 has 14 residues. Looked up from germline, CDR1 is SEHNR and CDR2 is FQNEAQ (reference sequence). The ends were cut back, 1 base at V and 1 base at J, with 7 bases in the middle. CDR3 in amino acids: CASSLVQKNTEAFF. Written as DNA, the CDR3 is TGTGCCAGCAGCTTAGTACAGAAGAACACTGAAGCTTTCTTT.

This clonotype appeared a few times. This rearrangement joins TRBV12-3 or TRBV12-4 to TRBJ2-2; D gene uncertain. V lost 10 bases, J lost 3 bases, and 18 bases lay in between. The length of the CDR3 is 15 residues. The CDR3 DNA follows: TGTGCCACCAAGCTTCCGTTGCCAGACACCGGGGAGCTGTTTTTT. This encodes CATKLPLPDTGELFF.

V usage is TRBV27 and J usage is TRBJ1-1; D is ambiguous. Germline CDR1 is MNHEY and CDR2 is SMNVEV (reference sequence). This CDR3 has 13 residues. The V end was cut by 3 bases, the J end by 4 bases, with 9 bases between. The CDR3 protein is CASSFRRVTEAFF. The CDR3 DNA reads TGTGCCAGCAGTTTCCGGCGGGTCACTGAAGCTTTCTTT.

This chain joins TRBV7-6 and TRBJ2-3; D assignment may be TRBD1 or TRBD2 (5 bases each). The V gene lost 3 bases and the J gene lost 7 bases, with 14 bases spanning the gap. This CDR3 is 14 amino acids long. Germline values: CDR1 SGHVS, CDR2 FNYEAQ. CDR3 region: CASSFEGPRHTQYF. Written as DNA, the CDR3 is TGTGCCAGCAGCTTCGAGGGACCACGCCATACGCAGTATTTT. The full variable domain, its missing parts supplied by reference TRBV7-6 and TRBJ2-3, is GAGVSQSPRYKVTKRGQDVALRCDPISGHVSLYWYRQALGQGPEFLTYFNYEAQQDKSGLPNDRFSAERPEGSISTLTIQRTEQRDSAMYRCASSFEGPRHTQYFGPGTRLTVL.

This clonotype was seen many times. The chain carries TRBV7-2 and TRBJ1-5; possible D gene TRBD1, 6 bases. Trimming shortened V by 2 bases and J by 0 bases, and 8 bases separated the two germline ends. The germline V gene encodes CDR1 SGHTA and CDR2 FQGNSA. The CDR3 covers 15 residues. For the CDR3, the DNA is TGTGCCAGCAGCTTAAGGGACAATAGCAATCAGCCCCAGCATTTT. It encodes CASSLRDNSNQPQHF.

V usage is TRBV5-1 and J usage is TRBJ1-2; D is unresolved. V lost 4 bases to trimming and J lost 8 bases, with 18 bases between them. The V gene's germline CDR1 is SGHRS and CDR2 YFSETQ. The CDR3 covers 14 residues. CDR3 nucleotides: TGCGCCAGCAGCCCCGGGGTACAGCCCGGGGGCTACACCTTC. Protein product: CASSPGVQPGGYTF.

This clonotype has only a few counts. The genes are TRBV7-3 and TRBJ1-1; possibly TRBD1 for D (5 bases). Germline CDR1 SGHTA, CDR2 FQGTGA. The V end lost 5 bases, the J end lost 4 bases, and 20 bases lay between the germline ends. This CDR3 is 16 amino acids long. The CDR3 DNA reads as TGTGCCAGCAGCCACGACGCAGGGTTAGTGGGCACTGAAGCTTTCTTT. Translation gives CASSHDAGLVGTEAFF.

The genes are TRBV20-1 and TRBJ1-2; no firm D call. The germline V gene encodes CDR1 DFQATT and CDR2 SNEGSKA (reference sequence). Trimming shortened V by 4 bases and J by 8 bases, and 11 bases separated the two germline ends. The CDR3 covers 11 residues. CDR3 loop: CSATRDLGYTF. CDR3 DNA: TGCAGTGCTACCCGGGATCTCGGCTACACCTTC.

This chain uses TRBV15 with TRBJ2-1, with 9 bases aligning to TRBD2. V shed 8 bases, J shed 6 bases, and the junction held 11 bases outside the gene matches. Germline V gene lookup returns CDR1 LNHNV and CDR2 YYDKDF (reference sequence). There are 15 residues in the CDR3. The CDR3 sequence: CATALRASGANEQFF. The CDR3 bases are TGTGCCACCGCTCTGCGGGCTAGCGGGGCCAATGAGCAGTTCTTC.

This clonotype showed up many times. The J gene is TRBJ2-3, the V gene TRBV4-3; TRBD2 agrees at 8 bases. This CDR3 is 17 amino acids long. Per the germline V gene, CDR1 is LGHNA and CDR2 is YSLEER. Trimming took 3 bases from V and 2 from J; bases not matched to a gene: 10. CDR3 amino acids: CASSHPVAGGSTDTQYF. In nucleotides, the CDR3 is TGCGCCAGCAGCCACCCGGTCGCGGGGGGATCCACAGATACGCAGTATTTT.

The chain couples TRBV7-2 to TRBJ1-2; 8 nucleotides agree with TRBD1. V lost 0 bases to trimming and J lost 6 bases; unmatched junction nucleotides: 6. The CDR3 is made up of 15 amino acids. Germline V gene sequence: CDR1 SGHTA, CDR2 FQGNSA. CDR3 bases: TGTGCCAGCAGCTTAGCGGACAGGGAGCTTGATGGCTACACCTTC. Its translation: CASSLADRELDGYTF.

The chain couples TRBV4-1 to TRBJ1-1; D is unclear. CDR1 and CDR2 from the germline V gene are MGHRA and YSYEKL. Trimming left V 1 base short and J 3 bases short, with 12 bases between. The CDR3 totals 15 residues. The CDR3 DNA follows: TGCGCCAGCAGCCAAGGGGAGGGCTGGGACACTGAAGCTTTCTTT. Residues: CASSQGEGWDTEAFF.